The source of this TCR beta chain is a study of T cell changes during pregnancy in multiple sclerosis. Repertoires were generated with immunoSEQ multiplex PCR, while TCRdb's copy carries only in-frame clones and drops some. Of about 41,000 clones listed, 70% to 90% are singletons. Trimming removed 4 bases from V and 5 bases from J; junction bases left unmatched: 9. The CDR3 totals 16 residues. Germline lookup yields CDR1 SGHDT and CDR2 YYEEEE. The source of this sequence is a female donor with multiple sclerosis, enrolled in a pregnancy study. The chain is built from TRBV5-6 and TRBJ1-1, with 12 bases identical to TRBD1. This specimen was CD4+ T cells from peripheral blood mononuclear cells, taken in the first trimester of pregnancy. The CDR3 DNA reads TGTGCCAGCAGCGGGGGACAGGGGGCGGTAAGGACTGAAGCTTTCTTT. Protein: CASSGGQGAVRTEAFF. Full variable domain (remainder filled in from reference TRBV5-6 and TRBJ1-1): DAGVTQSPTHLIKTRGQQVTLRCSPKSGHDTVSWYQQALGQGPQFIFQYYEEEERQRGNFPDRFSGHQFPNYSSELNVNALLLGDSALYLCASSGGQGAVRTEAFFGQGTRLTVV.